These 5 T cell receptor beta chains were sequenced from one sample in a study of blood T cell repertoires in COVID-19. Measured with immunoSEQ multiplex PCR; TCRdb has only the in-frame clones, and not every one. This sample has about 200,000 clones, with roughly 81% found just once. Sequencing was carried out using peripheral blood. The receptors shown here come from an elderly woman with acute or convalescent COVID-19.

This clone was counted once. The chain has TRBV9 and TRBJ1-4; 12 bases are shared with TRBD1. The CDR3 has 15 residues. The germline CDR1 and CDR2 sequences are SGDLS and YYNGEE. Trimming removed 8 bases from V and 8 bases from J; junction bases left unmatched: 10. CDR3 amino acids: CASRGQGAGNEKLFF. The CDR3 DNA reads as TGTGCCAGTCGGGGACAGGGGGCGGGCAACGAAAAACTGTTTTTT. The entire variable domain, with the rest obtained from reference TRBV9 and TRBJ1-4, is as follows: DSGVTQTPKHLITATGQRVTLRCSPRSGDLSVYWYQQSLDQGLQFLIQYYNGEERAKGNILERFSAQQFPDLHSELNLSSLELGDSALYFCASRGQGAGNEKLFFGSGTQLSVL.

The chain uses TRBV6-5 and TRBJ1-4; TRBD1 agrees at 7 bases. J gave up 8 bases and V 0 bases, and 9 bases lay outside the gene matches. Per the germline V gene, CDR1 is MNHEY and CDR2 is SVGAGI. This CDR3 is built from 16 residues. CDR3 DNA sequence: TGTGCCAGCAGTTACTCGCCGACAGGGAGATCGGAAAAACTGTTTTTT. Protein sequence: CASSYSPTGRSEKLFF.

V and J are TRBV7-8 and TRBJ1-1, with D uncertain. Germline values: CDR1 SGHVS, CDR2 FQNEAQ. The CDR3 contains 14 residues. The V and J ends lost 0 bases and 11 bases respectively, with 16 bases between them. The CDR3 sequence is CASSLAARFPGAFF. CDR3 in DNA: TGTGCCAGCAGCTTAGCGGCGCGATTTCCGGGGGCTTTCTTT. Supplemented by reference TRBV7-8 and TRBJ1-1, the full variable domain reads GAGVSQSPRYKVAKRGQDVALRCDPISGHVSLFWYQQALGQGPEFLTYFQNEAQLDKSGLPSDRFFAERPEGSVSTLKIQRTQQEDSAVYLCASSLAARFPGAFFGQGTRLTVV.

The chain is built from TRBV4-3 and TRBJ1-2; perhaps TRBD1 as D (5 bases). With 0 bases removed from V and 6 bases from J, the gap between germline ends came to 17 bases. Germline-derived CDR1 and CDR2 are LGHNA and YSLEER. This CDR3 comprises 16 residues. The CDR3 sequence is CASSQDLIGQGDGYTF. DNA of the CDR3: TGCGCCAGCAGCCAAGACCTCATTGGGCAGGGCGATGGCTACACCTTC.

In DNA form, the CDR3 reads TGTGCCAGCGGCAGGCAGAGCAACACTGAAGCTTTCTTT. It is translated as CASGRQSNTEAFF. The V gene is TRBV11-3, the J gene TRBJ1-1; D is ambiguous. Germline assignment: CDR1 SGHNT and CDR2 YENEEA. This CDR3 has 13 amino acids. The V and J ends lost 8 bases and 2 bases respectively, with 12 bases between them.